This entry is about one T cell receptor (beta chain). Antigen specificity is unknown. V was trimmed by 2 bases and J by 6 bases, leaving 8 bases between them. The CDR3 contains 13 residues. These data are taken from a study of Ad26.COV2.S vaccination and SARS-CoV-2 variants. The wider study: In the study, Ad26.COV2.S was injected intramuscularly once, or twice 56 days apart.

Documented treatment: about 20 received Ad26.COV2.S at low or high dose, single or two shots; 5 received placebo; per-sample allocation not given. Sampling happened 63 days after the first vaccine or placebo injection. Study conclusions and caveats: Substantial post-vaccination breadth of spike-specific CD8+ and CD4+ T cell responses was reported.

The repertoire was sequenced with immunoSEQ multiplex PCR; TCRdb's copy has only in-frame clones and lacks some. The data contain more than 300,000 clones, about 86% of them singletons. The V and J genes are TRBV12-3 or TRBV12-4 and TRBJ1-5; unclear D gene. The sequence came from a person aged 18-60 years who received the Ad26.COV2.S COVID-19 vaccine or a placebo. The sequences come from peripheral blood, collected in a trial of Ad26.COV2.S vaccine versus placebo. The CDR3 sequence: CASSLPGGQPQHF. CDR3 bases: TGTGCCAGCAGTTTACCCGGTGGTCAGCCCCAGCATTTT.